The following is a T cell receptor beta chain sequence with its context. TCRdb's table, derived via immunoSEQ multiplex PCR, lists solely in-frame clones and lacks some. Of some 13,000 clones listed, 38% are singletons. Proliferating CFSE-low CD3+CD4+ and CD3+CD8+ responders were sorted after the reaction. This sample is drawn from a study of graft-versus-host responses after intestinal transplantation. Findings and caveats of the study: Individuals carrying graft-donor T cell macrochimerism showed high graft-versus-host to host-versus-graft clonal ratios in allografts.

The CDR3 covers 14 residues. The germline gives CDR1 LGHNA, CDR2 YSLEER. The ends lost 1 base at V and 4 bases at J; junction bases unmatched: 0. This sequence joins TRBV4-3 and TRBJ1-2, with 10 bases that match TRBD1. Sequenced material: alloreactive CD4+ T cells from a mixed lymphocyte reaction culture, taken before intestinal transplant. Sample subset: CFSE-low proliferating T cells sorted from roughly six-day pre-transplant mixed lymphocyte reaction (GvH or HvG direction). The sequence was collected from a human patient who received an intestinal transplant. DNA for the CDR3: TGCGCCAGCAGCCAAGGGACAGGGGGCTATGGCTACACCTTC. As protein: CASSQGTGGYGYTF.